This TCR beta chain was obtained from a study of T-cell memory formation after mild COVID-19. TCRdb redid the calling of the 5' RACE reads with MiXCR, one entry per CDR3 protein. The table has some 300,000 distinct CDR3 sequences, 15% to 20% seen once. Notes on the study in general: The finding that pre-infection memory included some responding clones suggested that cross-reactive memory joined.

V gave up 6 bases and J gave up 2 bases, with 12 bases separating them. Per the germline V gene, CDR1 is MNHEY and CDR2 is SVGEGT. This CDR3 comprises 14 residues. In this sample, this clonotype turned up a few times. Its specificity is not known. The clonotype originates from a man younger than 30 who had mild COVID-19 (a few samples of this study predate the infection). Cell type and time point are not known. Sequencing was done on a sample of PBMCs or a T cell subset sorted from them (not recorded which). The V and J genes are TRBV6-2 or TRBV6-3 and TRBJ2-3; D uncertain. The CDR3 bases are TGTGCCAGCAGAATCGGACGGGTCACAGATACGCAGTATTTT. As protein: CASRIGRVTDTQYF.